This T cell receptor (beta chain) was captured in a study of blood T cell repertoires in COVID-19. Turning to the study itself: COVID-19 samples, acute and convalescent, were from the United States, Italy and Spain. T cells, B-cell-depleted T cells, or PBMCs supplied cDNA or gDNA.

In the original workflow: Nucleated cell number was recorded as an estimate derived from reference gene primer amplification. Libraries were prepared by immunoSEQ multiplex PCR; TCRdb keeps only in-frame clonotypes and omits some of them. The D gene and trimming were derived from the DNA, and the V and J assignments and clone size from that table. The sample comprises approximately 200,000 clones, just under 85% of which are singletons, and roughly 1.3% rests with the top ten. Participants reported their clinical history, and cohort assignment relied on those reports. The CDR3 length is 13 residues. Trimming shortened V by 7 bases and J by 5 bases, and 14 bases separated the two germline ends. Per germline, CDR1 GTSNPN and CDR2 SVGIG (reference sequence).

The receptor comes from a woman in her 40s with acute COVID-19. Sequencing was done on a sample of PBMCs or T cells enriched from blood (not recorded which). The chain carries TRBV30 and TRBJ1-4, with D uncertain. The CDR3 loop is CAFLVDVNEKLFF. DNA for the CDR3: TGTGCCTTCCTAGTTGACGTAAATGAAAAACTGTTTTTT.